This T cell receptor (beta chain) came from a study of CD4 T cells in relation to SARS-CoV-2 and coronaviruses. Findings of the study overall: About 65% of donors had memory CD4+ clonotypes crossrecognizing SARS-CoV-2 and common cold coronavirus spike. Monoreactive clones expanded significantly more to SARS-CoV-2 than crossreactive clones did.

This table comes from immunoSEQ multiplex PCR, and its TCRdb copy is limited to in-frame clones, with some not included. The table shows about 68,000 clones, with 90% to 95% occurring only once. CD4+ T cells from unexposed donors were obtained before the COVID-19 pandemic (2011-2018). This clone has more than one count but fewer than ten. Antigen specificity is unknown. Per germline, CDR1 MDHEN and CDR2 SYDVKM. The CDR3 is 14 amino acids. V lost 7 bases to trimming and J lost 4 bases, with 13 bases between them. The TCR comes from a human donor in good health. V is TRBV28 and J is TRBJ2-2; tentative D call: TRBD2 (7 bases). The specimen sequenced was naive CD4+ T cells from PBMCs. The subset: naive CD4+ T cells isolated by negative enrichment. The CDR3 bases are TGTGCCAGCATAACGGGGGGCCGCACCGGGGAGCTGTTTTTT. Translating it yields CASITGGRTGELFF.